A single sample is the source of the 4 T cell receptor beta chains below, sequenced in a study of T cell repertoires in cytomegalovirus infection. These receptors lack a known antigen. TCRdb ran MiXCR on the reads and lists one entry per CDR3 protein. The sample contains some 920,000 distinct CDR3 sequences, more than 25% of which appear only once. The sample was cultured CD8+ T cells from PBMCs, taken from culture after CMV antigen stimulation. These receptor sequences come from a human donor in good health (CMV status not recorded). Some clones in this sample may be carry-over from other donors' samples.

V gene TRBV28 combines with J gene TRBJ2-5; 9 positions match TRBD1. Germline V gives CDR1 MDHEN, CDR2 SYDVKM. This CDR3 has 13 amino acids. J was trimmed by 4 bases and V by 7 bases; bases with no gene match: 4. CDR3 bases: TGTGCCAGCAATACAGGGGGCGTAGAGACCCAGTACTTC. Encoded protein: CASNTGGVETQYF.

This clonotype was picked up one time. The genes are TRBV7-9 and TRBJ1-1; 7 bases match TRBD1. The CDR3 runs to 16 residues. Germline V lookup: CDR1 SEHNR, CDR2 FQNEAQ (reference sequence). J was trimmed by 6 bases and V by 4 bases; bases with no gene match: 14. The CDR3 sequence: CASSWGPGTVGPEAFF. The CDR3 nucleotides read TGTGCCAGCAGCTGGGGGCCCGGGACAGTCGGCCCTGAAGCTTTCTTT.

This clonotype turned up a few times. The J gene is TRBJ2-7, the V gene TRBV29-1; D possibly corresponds to TRBD1 (6 bases). The CDR3 contains 12 residues. Germline CDR1 reads SQVTM; CDR2 reads ANQGSEA. V lost 7 bases, J lost 5 bases, and 15 bases lay in between. CDR3 DNA sequence: TGCAGCGGGATACAGGGACCCCACGAGCAGTACTTC. Amino acid sequence: CSGIQGPHEQYF.

In its sample, this clonotype was seen a few times. This chain uses TRBV7-9 with TRBJ2-7; 8 nucleotides align to TRBD1. Germline V lookup: CDR1 SEHNR, CDR2 FQNEAQ (reference sequence). V shed 4 bases and J 3 bases; nucleotides not matched to a gene: 5. This CDR3 contains 14 residues. The chain's CDR3 is CASSSGTGYYEQYF. Written as DNA, the CDR3 is TGTGCCAGCAGCTCCGGGACAGGATACTACGAGCAGTACTTC. Full variable domain (rest looked up from reference TRBV7-9 and TRBJ2-7): DTGVSQNPRHKITKRGQNVTFRCDPISEHNRLYWYRQTLGQGPEFLTYFQNEAQLEKSRLLSDRFSAERPKGSFSTLEIQRTEQGDSAMYLCASSSGTGYYEQYFGPGTRLTVT.